Below are 20 T cell receptor beta chains sequenced from a single sample in a study of OX40 agonist ivuxolimab in advanced cancers. Assay used: immunoSEQ multiplex PCR; TCRdb lists only in-frame clones, some missing. Of some 15,000 clones detected, 80% to 90% appear once; the ten largest clones hold approximately 28%. The sequenced sample was CD4+ or CD8+ T cells sorted from blood, obtained in a trial of the OX40 agonist ivuxolimab. Every receptor here comes from an adult with an advanced solid tumor such as melanoma, head and neck, liver or kidney cancer.

The J gene is TRBJ1-1, the V gene TRBV7-6; D remains ambiguous. The CDR3 runs to 14 residues. Per germline, CDR1 SGHVS and CDR2 FNYEAQ. Trimming pared 1 base from V and 5 bases from J, leaving 11 bases between. This chain's CDR3 is CASSLGVAGTEAFF. CDR3 DNA: TGTGCCAGCAGCTTAGGCGTGGCGGGAACTGAAGCTTTCTTT.

The chain carries TRBV9 and TRBJ2-1; D unresolved. CDR3 length: 12 amino acids. With 0 bases removed from V and 6 bases from J, the gap between germline ends came to 4 bases. The V gene's germline CDR1 is SGDLS and CDR2 YYNGEE. The CDR3 DNA sequence: TGTGCCAGCAGCGTAGCTGCCAATGAGCAGTTCTTC. This translates into CASSVAANEQFF.

The V call is TRBV19, the J call TRBJ1-4; tentatively, D is TRBD1 (5 bases). Germline CDR1 is LNHDA and CDR2 is SQIVND (reference sequence). Trimming removed 1 base at V and 3 bases at J, with 9 bases between. The CDR3 runs 15 residues. The CDR3 spells CASSIAGRANEKLFF. For the CDR3, the DNA is TGTGCCAGTAGTATAGCAGGGCGGGCTAATGAAAAACTGTTTTTT.

This clone rates as medium-sized. V gene TRBV5-5 combines with J gene TRBJ2-2; 8 positions match TRBD2. Trimming at V came to 3 bases and at J to 6 bases, leaving 7 bases not matched to a gene. Germline CDR1 and CDR2: SGHKS and YYEKEE (reference sequence). CDR3 length: 15 residues. The CDR3 here is CASSSGTRVPGELFF. CDR3 bases: TGTGCCAGCAGCTCCGGGACTAGAGTTCCCGGGGAGCTGTTTTTT. The full variable domain, its missing parts supplied by reference TRBV5-5 and TRBJ2-2, is DAGVTQSPTHLIKTRGQQVTLRCSPISGHKSVSWYQQVLGQGPQFIFQYYEKEERGRGNFPDRFSARQFPNYSSELNVNALLLGDSALYLCASSSGTRVPGELFFGEGSRLTVL.

The chain is built from TRBV13 and TRBJ2-7; maybe TRBD1 (6 bases). This CDR3 is 15 amino acids long. V lost 6 bases to trimming and J lost 0 bases, with 15 bases between them. Germline CDR1 reads PRHDT; CDR2 reads FYEKMQ (reference sequence). CDR3 DNA: TGTGCCAGCAGTTTTGGGACAATAAGCTCCTACGAGCAGTACTTC. Its translation is CASSFGTISSYEQYF.

The rearrangement joins TRBV6-5 to TRBJ2-7; D is unresolved. V lost 6 bases, J lost 2 bases, and 14 bases lay in between. Germline V gene lookup returns CDR1 MNHEY and CDR2 SVGAGI. This CDR3 is built from 14 residues. CDR3 coding DNA: TGTGCCAGCAGCCAGGCCGGCACCACCTACGAGCAGTACTTC. It encodes CASSQAGTTYEQYF.

The chain uses TRBV28 and TRBJ2-1; D gene ambiguous. V lost 1 base to trimming and J lost 4 bases, with 8 bases between them. The CDR3 contains 14 residues. Per germline, CDR1 MDHEN and CDR2 SYDVKM. As DNA, the CDR3 is TGTGCCAGCAGTTTATCGGGCACTTACAATGAGCAGTTCTTC. Its translation is CASSLSGTYNEQFF.

In its sample, this clone is hyperexpanded. Here the CDR3 DNA reads TGCGCCAGCAGCCTTCTTGAATACGGTTCCCAATACGAGCAGTACTTC. It codes for CASSLLEYGSQYEQYF. V and J are TRBV4-1 and TRBJ2-7, with D hard to call. The germline V gene encodes CDR1 MGHRA and CDR2 YSYEKL. V was trimmed by 4 bases and J by 4 bases, leaving 20 bases between them. The CDR3 is 16 residues long.

The V gene is TRBV6-5, the J gene TRBJ1-1, with D hard to call. The CDR3 spans 16 residues. V lost 1 base and J 0 bases, leaving 12 bases between the germline ends. CDR1 and CDR2 from the germline V gene are MNHEY and SVGAGI. CDR3 DNA: TGTGCCAGCAGTTACTACAGTGCACACTTGAACACTGAAGCTTTCTTT. This encodes CASSYYSAHLNTEAFF.

The J gene is TRBJ1-1, the V gene TRBV7-8; TRBD1 might be the D (6 bases). Trimming removed 0 bases from V and 1 base from J, with 18 bases in between. The CDR3 loop spans 18 amino acids. The germline V gene encodes CDR1 SGHVS and CDR2 FQNEAQ. As DNA, the CDR3 is TGTGCCAGCAGCTTAGCTTCTGGGGGGCGGGCTCGGAACACTGAAGCTTTCTTT. This codes for CASSLASGGRARNTEAFF.

The V call is TRBV4-2, the J call TRBJ2-3; TRBD2 agrees at 9 bases. CDR3 length: 16 amino acids. Germline loops: CDR1 LGHNA, CDR2 YNFKEQ. The J segment lost 4 bases and the V segment lost 4 bases, leaving 9 bases of the junction unmatched. Written as DNA, the CDR3 is TGTGCCAGCAGCCGACGCGCTAGCGGGAACCCAGATACGCAGTATTTT. The encoded protein is CASSRRASGNPDTQYF.

The chain couples TRBV11-3 to TRBJ2-7; 10 bases map to TRBD1. V dropped 3 bases and J dropped 5; count of bases not matched to a gene: 7. CDR3 length equals 15 residues. Germline V lookup: CDR1 SGHNT, CDR2 YENEEA. The CDR3 spells CASSFPGQGFDEQYF. The CDR3 nucleotides are TGTGCCAGCAGCTTTCCGGGACAGGGGTTCGACGAGCAGTACTTC.

V gene TRBV5-4 combines with J gene TRBJ1-5; TRBD1 matches 9 bases. Looked up from germline, CDR1 is SGHNT and CDR2 is YYREEE (reference sequence). The CDR3 loop spans 14 amino acids. V shed 4 bases, J shed 8 bases, and the junction held 7 bases outside the gene matches. CDR3 protein: CASSDGQGLKPQHF. The DNA for the CDR3 is TGTGCCAGCAGCGACGGACAGGGGCTGAAGCCCCAGCATTTT.

The CDR3 reads CASSIGQGYEQYF. CDR3 in DNA: TGTGCCAGCAGTATCGGACAGGGGTACGAGCAGTACTTC. The chain is built from TRBV27 and TRBJ2-7; 9 positions match TRBD1. This CDR3 region has 13 residues. Germline loops: CDR1 MNHEY, CDR2 SMNVEV (reference sequence). Losses at the gene ends were 5 bases for V and 4 bases for J; bases not matched to a gene: 3.

The chain combines TRBV11-3 with TRBJ1-1; D is unclear. Trimming took 2 bases from V and 7 from J, leaving 8 bases between them. The CDR3 consists of 12 residues. Germline CDR1 is SGHNT and CDR2 is YENEEA. The CDR3, as DNA: TGTGCCAGCAGCTTAAGGGCCTTTGAAGCTTTCTTT. Residues: CASSLRAFEAFF. Full variable domain (outside the CDR3, taken from reference TRBV11-3 and TRBJ1-1): EAGVVQSPRYKIIEKKQPVAFWCNPISGHNTLYWYLQNLGQGPELLIRYENEEAVDDSQLPKDRFSAERLKGVDSTLKIQPAELGDSAVYLCASSLRAFEAFFGQGTRLTVV.

CDR3 sequence reads: CASSSGRGSGNTIYF. Written as DNA, the CDR3 is TGTGCCAGCAGCTCAGGACGGGGCTCTGGAAACACCATATATTTT. This chain connects TRBV9 to TRBJ1-3; D ambiguous. The germline V and J ends were trimmed by 4 bases and 0 bases, with 11 bases remaining between them. The CDR3 is 15 residues long. Germline assignment: CDR1 SGDLS and CDR2 YYNGEE.

V is TRBV7-9 and J is TRBJ2-7; no clear D gene. Trimming left V 4 bases short and J 4 bases short, with 14 bases between. Germline V gene lookup returns CDR1 SEHNR and CDR2 FQNEAQ (reference sequence). CDR3 length equals 14 residues. CDR3 in DNA: TGTGCCAGCAGCTCCCCAGCAGAGACGTACGAGCAGTACTTC. Translated, it gives CASSSPAETYEQYF.

V is TRBV27 and J is TRBJ2-7; possible D gene TRBD1, 5 bases. Germline V lookup: CDR1 MNHEY, CDR2 SMNVEV (reference sequence). This CDR3 is 14 amino acids long. Trimming stripped 3 bases from V and 1 base from J, with 10 bases between. DNA of the CDR3: TGTGCCAGCAGTTTGGGGCAGCTGTCCTACGAGCAGTACTTC. It is translated as CASSLGQLSYEQYF.

The J gene is TRBJ2-1, the V gene TRBV19, with D perhaps assigned TRBD1 or TRBD2 (6 bases each). The V gene's germline CDR1 is LNHDA and CDR2 SQIVND (reference sequence). The CDR3 has 13 amino acids. The V end was cut by 7 bases, the J end by 7 bases, with 14 bases between. As DNA, the CDR3 is TGTGCCAGTACCCTAGCGCAGGGGAATGAGCAGTTCTTC. Its protein product is CASTLAQGNEQFF. Together with reference TRBV19 and TRBJ2-1, the CDR3 gives the full variable domain: DGGITQSPKYLFRKEGQNVTLSCEQNLNHDAMYWYRQDPGQGLRLIYYSQIVNDFQKGDIAEGYSVSREKKESFPLTVTSAQKNPTAFYLCASTLAQGNEQFFGPGTRLTVL.

This clone was counted a single time. The gene calls are TRBV9 and TRBJ2-1, with D possibly matching TRBD2 (6 bases). Trimming stripped 4 bases from V and 9 bases from J, with 20 bases between. Germline V gene data show CDR1 as SGDLS and CDR2 as YYNGEE. The CDR3 covers 15 residues. The CDR3 DNA sequence: TGTGCCAGCAGCCCTCCAGGAGGGTCTAGTCGTGAGCAGTTCTTC. It is translated as CASSPPGGSSREQFF.